This T cell receptor (beta chain) was obtained from a study of blood T cell repertoires in COVID-19. In germline, CDR1 is SGDLS, CDR2 YYNGEE. The CDR3 has 15 residues. V gave up 1 base and J gave up 1 base, with 11 bases separating them. Measured with immunoSEQ multiplex PCR; TCRdb has only the in-frame clones, and not every one. The sample yields 270,000 or so clones, roughly 80% seen once. Source material: peripheral blood. The rearrangement uses TRBV9 and TRBJ1-1; D ambiguous. The TCR originated in a human donor with COVID-19, enrolled during active disease. The donor label of this sample is uncertain. This CDR3 reads CASSVSSLRNTEAFF. The CDR3 DNA follows: TGTGCCAGCAGCGTATCGTCCCTCCGGAACACTGAAGCTTTCTTT.